The 15 T cell receptor beta chains listed next were all sequenced from one sample in a study of OX40 agonist ivuxolimab in advanced cancers. Sequenced by immunoSEQ multiplex PCR; TCRdb stores in-frame clones only, minus some. In the table there are 41,000 or so clones, more than 70% of which are singletons. This specimen consisted of CD4+ or CD8+ T cells sorted from blood, obtained in a trial of the OX40 agonist ivuxolimab. The receptors were sampled from an adult with an advanced solid tumor such as melanoma, head and neck, liver or kidney cancer.

The chain uses TRBV11-2 and TRBJ2-7; the D is unclear. Deletions cut 0 bases from V and 6 bases from J, with 12 bases between. CDR1 and CDR2 from the germline V gene are SGHAT and FQNNGV. The CDR3 covers 14 residues. CDR3 region: CASSLEVLDGEQYF. CDR3 bases: TGTGCCAGCAGCTTAGAGGTCTTGGATGGCGAGCAGTACTTC.

V is TRBV18 and J is TRBJ1-1; TRBD1 matches 7 bases. Germline assignment: CDR1 KGHSH and CDR2 LQKENI. V was clipped by 3 bases and J by 5 bases; unmatched bases: 12. This CDR3 is 16 amino acids long. The CDR3 nucleotides are TGTGCCAGCTCACCGGCAGGGGGGATAAGGGAGACTGAAGCTTTCTTT. It yields the protein CASSPAGGIRETEAFF.

The chain carries TRBV9 and TRBJ1-1, with TRBD1 matching over 7 bases. This CDR3 has 15 residues. Losses at the gene ends were 2 bases for V and 3 bases for J; bases not matched to a gene: 7. Germline V lookup: CDR1 SGDLS, CDR2 YYNGEE. The CDR3 region is CASSVLPTGDTEAFF. In DNA form, the CDR3 reads TGTGCCAGCAGCGTCCTACCCACAGGGGACACTGAAGCTTTCTTT.

V and J are TRBV18 and TRBJ2-1; 9 nucleotides align to TRBD2. The V gene's germline CDR1 is KGHSH and CDR2 LQKENI. With V trimmed by 0 bases and J by 6 bases, 6 bases remained unmatched. The length of the CDR3 is 16 residues. The CDR3: CASSPPISGSFNEQFF. In nucleotides, the CDR3 is TGTGCCAGCTCACCACCGATTAGCGGGAGCTTCAATGAGCAGTTCTTC.

V is TRBV6-6 and J is TRBJ1-2, with 7 positions matching TRBD1. Trimming cost V 6 bases and J 8 bases; bases outside gene matches: 9. The CDR3 has 13 residues. Per germline, CDR1 MNHNY and CDR2 SVGAGI (reference sequence). The CDR3 sequence: CASSFLQGDGYTF. The CDR3 coding sequence is TGTGCCAGCAGCTTCCTCCAGGGGGACGGCTACACCTTC.

The chain links TRBV15 to TRBJ1-2; D unclear. V lost 1 base and J lost 6, with 9 bases in between. Germline V lookup: CDR1 LNHNV, CDR2 YYDKDF (reference sequence). The CDR3 consists of 13 residues. DNA for the CDR3: TGTGCCACCAGCAGAGCTCTATCTAATGGCTACACCTTC. It encodes CATSRALSNGYTF. Variable domain in full (rest from reference TRBV15 and TRBJ1-2): DAMVIQNPRYQVTQFGKPVTLSCSQTLNHNVMYWYQQKSSQAPKLLFHYYDKDFNNEADTPDNFQSRRPNTSFCFLDIRSPGLGDTAMYLCATSRALSNGYTFGSGTRLTVV.

This chain joins TRBV4-1 and TRBJ2-1; TRBD2 is a possible D gene (5 bases). The CDR3 consists of 18 residues. Germline V gene data show CDR1 as MGHRA and CDR2 as YSYEKL. The ends were cut back, 0 bases at V and 1 base at J, with 16 bases in the middle. CDR3 sequence: CASSQDPRYPGSYNEQFF. Written as DNA, the CDR3 is TGCGCCAGCAGCCAAGACCCACGGTACCCGGGATCCTACAATGAGCAGTTCTTC.

The chain employs TRBV27 and TRBJ2-7; possible D gene TRBD2, 6 bases. V was trimmed by 1 base and J by 4 bases, leaving 11 bases between them. Per germline, CDR1 MNHEY and CDR2 SMNVEV (reference sequence). This CDR3 is built from 14 residues. CDR3: CASSLWGRPYEQYF. The CDR3 coding sequence is TGTGCCAGCAGTTTATGGGGGAGGCCTTACGAGCAGTACTTC.

Of note for this clone: Other DNA sequences in the same sample also yield this CDR3. The chain joins TRBV10-3 to TRBJ1-1, with 8 positions matching TRBD1. Looked up from germline, CDR1 is ENHRY and CDR2 is SYGVKD. The CDR3 is 15 amino acids. The trim removed 4 bases at V and 0 bases at J, leaving 4 bases unmatched. Here the CDR3 DNA reads TGTGCCATCAGTGGAACAGGGGGGATGAACACTGAAGCTTTCTTT. It is translated as CAISGTGGMNTEAFF.

This clone showed up just once. This chain joins TRBV6-1 and TRBJ1-2; possibly TRBD1 for D (5 bases). The CDR3 spans 17 residues. Germline V lookup: CDR1 MNHNS, CDR2 SASEGT. The germline V and J ends were trimmed by 6 bases and 5 bases, with 25 bases remaining between them. DNA for the CDR3: TGTGCCAGCAGGGAATCTGGGGCTCGTAGTCAACATTATGGCTACACCTTC. It is translated as CASRESGARSQHYGYTF.

This sequence joins TRBV19 and TRBJ1-1; no clear D gene. Germline V lookup: CDR1 LNHDA, CDR2 SQIVND (reference sequence). V was cut by 10 bases and J by 1 base, with 10 bases left in between. This CDR3 is 12 amino acids long. Here the CDR3 reads CATKDGNTEAFF. DNA for the CDR3: TGTGCCACAAAGGACGGGAACACTGAAGCTTTCTTT.

The chain couples TRBV28 to TRBJ2-7; 12 bases fit TRBD2. The germline V gene has CDR1 MDHEN and CDR2 SYDVKM. This CDR3 spans 14 amino acids. The ends lost 5 bases at V and 3 bases at J; junction bases unmatched: 2. CDR3 sequence: CASSLAGGGYEQYF. The CDR3 coding sequence is TGTGCCAGCAGTCTAGCGGGAGGGGGCTACGAGCAGTACTTC.

The chain couples TRBV19 to TRBJ2-7; 12 bases line up with TRBD2. Germline V CDR1 and CDR2: LNHDA, SQIVND (reference sequence). This CDR3 has 16 residues. V gave up 4 bases and J gave up 3 bases; unmatched junction bases: 7. CDR3 nucleotides: TGTGCCAGTAGTACGGGACTAGCGGGCGTCTACTACGAGCAGTACTTC. It translates to CASSTGLAGVYYEQYF.

This chain uses TRBV11-2 with TRBJ1-2; 8 bases fit TRBD1. Germline V gives CDR1 SGHAT, CDR2 FQNNGV. Trimming at V came to 1 base and at J to 8 bases, leaving 3 bases not matched to a gene. The length of the CDR3 is 13 residues. The CDR3 protein is CASSLAGGRGYTF. The DNA of the CDR3 is TGTGCCAGCAGCTTAGCAGGGGGCAGGGGCTACACCTTC.

The chain combines TRBV5-5 with TRBJ2-7; D assignment may be TRBD1 or TRBD2 (5 bases each). CDR3 length: 15 residues. Germline-derived CDR1 and CDR2 are SGHKS and YYEKEE (reference sequence). V dropped 2 bases and J dropped 2 bases, with 14 bases sitting between them. This CDR3 reads CASSLIGTDAYEQYF. CDR3 coding DNA: TGTGCCAGCAGCTTAATAGGGACGGACGCCTACGAGCAGTACTTC.